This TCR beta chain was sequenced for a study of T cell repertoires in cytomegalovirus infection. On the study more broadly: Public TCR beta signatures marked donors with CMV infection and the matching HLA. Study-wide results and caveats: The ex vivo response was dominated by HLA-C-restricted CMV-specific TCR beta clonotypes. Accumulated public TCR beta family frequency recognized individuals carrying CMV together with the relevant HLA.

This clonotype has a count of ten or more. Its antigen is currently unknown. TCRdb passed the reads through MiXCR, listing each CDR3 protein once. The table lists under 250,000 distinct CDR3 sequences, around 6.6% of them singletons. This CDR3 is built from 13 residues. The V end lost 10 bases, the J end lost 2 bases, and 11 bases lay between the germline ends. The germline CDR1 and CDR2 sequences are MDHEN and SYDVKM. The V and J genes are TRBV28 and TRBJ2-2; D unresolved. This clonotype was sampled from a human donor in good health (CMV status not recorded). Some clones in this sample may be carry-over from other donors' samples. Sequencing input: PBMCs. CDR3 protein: CATFPRNTGELFF. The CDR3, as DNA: TGTGCCACCTTCCCTCGAAACACCGGGGAGCTGTTTTTT.